The subject of this entry is one T cell receptor beta chain. Its binding antigen is unknown. No much larger clonotype is one base removed from it; base qualities were not supplied. The junction carries 16 bases between V and J, which are trimmed by 4 bases and 3 bases respectively. Via the germline V gene (reference sequence), CDR1 is LNHDA and CDR2 SQIVND. The CDR3 covers 17 residues, taking in both the cysteine and the phenylalanine. Only the CDR3 region is kept as DNA, spanning 51 bases read in frame from base 1. The data belong to a study of T cells in Graves' hyperthyroidism and ophthalmopathy (dated by TCRdb to about 2019). Background on the whole study: Peripheral blood was sampled at the time of initial diagnosis, prior to any treatment. TCR V-J signatures able to tell the groups apart were searched for in a discovery cohort of 100 patients, of whom 43 had Graves' ophthalmopathy and roughly 57 had stable Graves' hyperthyroidism. Prospective prediction of ophthalmopathy was tested in an independent validation cohort of 18 to 20 hyperthyroidism patients and around 16 patients who later progressed to ophthalmopathy. The 90 or so discovery patients were randomly split 7:3 into training and test sets. In addition, the study compared T-cell repertoires in thyroid tissue and in blood from roughly 6 Graves' hyperthyroidism patients. After sampling, hyperthyroidism patients received methimazole starting at 30 mg daily, and ophthalmopathy patients received high-dose intravenous methylprednisolone. According to the paper, TCR Vbeta CDR3 sequencing was carried out on approximately 140 peripheral blood samples, which came from fewer than 50 ophthalmopathy, approximately 78 hyperthyroidism and around 17 progressor patients. Broader findings and caveats from the paper: No statistical method was used to fix the sample size in advance, and group allocation was not hidden from the investigators. In cross-validation, a model built on a 13 V-J signature told ophthalmopathy apart from stable hyperthyroidism with just under 90% sensitivity and 81% to 82% specificity, and in testing the same model reached 80%/75%. Most expanded thyroid clonotypes (frequency above 0.001) were also detected in blood, a finding suggesting that blood repertoires may reflect thyroid immune responses. During validation, the model predicted progression to ophthalmopathy a median of about 6.3 months ahead of onset, with 60% to 71% sensitivity and around 72% specificity.

Stable Graves' hyperthyroidism was defined as the absence of progression to ophthalmopathy over 18 months of follow-up. Hyperthyroidism patients were aged 18 to 65 years and newly diagnosed, with disease duration of less than 2 months. The study excluded patients with uncontrolled infections, other autoimmune diseases, pregnancy or lactation. Diagnoses relied on clinical symptoms, serum thyroxine and TRAb, thyroid ultrasound and orbital computed tomography. Ficoll-Paque density gradient centrifugation was used to isolate PBMCs from about 10 ml of fresh peripheral blood. Total RNA was extracted with Trizol reagent, and quality was checked on an Agilent 2100 Bioanalyzer. TCR beta CDR3 regions were amplified from RNA transcripts. A first-round RT-PCR of the TCR CDR3 used the HTBI primer set with the Qiagen OneStep RT-PCR kit. Libraries were constructed in a second round of multiplex PCR, after which size selection and purification were carried out. Libraries were sequenced paired-end with 100 bp reads on an Illumina HiSeq2000. The paper's processing steps were these. Raw data were processed with SOAPnuke, discarding reads with adapters, uncalled bases, mean Phred below 15, or no exact constant-primer or identifier match. High-quality paired reads were merged with COPE v1.2.5, and unique nucleotide sequences were defined as clonotypes. MiTCR v1.1 was used to align clonotypes to the IMGT TRBV, TRBD and TRBJ reference segments. Only V-J combinations with frequency above 0.0001, covering approximately 99% of repertoires, were analysed. The TCS score was defined as F50 (clonal expansion) divided by E x V (chaos), with BLOSUM62-based TCRdist calculated between CDR3 peptides within each V-J. Welch's t-statistics and random forest reduced fewer than 550 V-J features to 10 to 15, which were used in a naive Bayes classifier (R e1071). TCRdb reran the public reads through fastp at Q25 and MiXCR, keeping productive beta chains. One record per CDR3 amino acid sequence lists the most common genes and DNA. The V and J calls were not made by the authors but by TCRdb's processing. Across this sample there are roughly 200,000 distinct CDR3 sequences, with about 18% seen only once. The ten largest clones add up to around 43% of the sample.

The receptor comes from a man aged 40-55 years with Graves' hyperthyroidism. The sequenced sample consisted of blood. The chain is assembled from TRBV19 and TRBJ2-6; the D gene cannot be resolved reliably. The CDR3 region: CASSKPGFFIGANVLTF. In nucleotide form, the sequence is TGTGCCAGTAGTAAACCAGGTTTCTTTATTGGGGCCAACGTCCTGACTTTC.